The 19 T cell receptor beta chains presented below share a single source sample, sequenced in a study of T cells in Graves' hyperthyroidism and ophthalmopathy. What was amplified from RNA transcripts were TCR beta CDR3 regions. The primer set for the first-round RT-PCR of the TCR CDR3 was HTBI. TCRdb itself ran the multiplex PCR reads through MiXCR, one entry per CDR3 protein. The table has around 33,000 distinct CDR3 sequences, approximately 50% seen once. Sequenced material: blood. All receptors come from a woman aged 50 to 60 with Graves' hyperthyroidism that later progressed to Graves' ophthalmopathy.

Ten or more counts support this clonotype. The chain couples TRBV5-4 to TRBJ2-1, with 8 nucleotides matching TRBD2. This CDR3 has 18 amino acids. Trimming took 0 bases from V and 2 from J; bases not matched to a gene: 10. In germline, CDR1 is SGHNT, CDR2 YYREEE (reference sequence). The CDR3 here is CASSLGPAGVWPYNEQFF. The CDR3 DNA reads TGTGCCAGCAGCTTGGGCCCAGCGGGAGTCTGGCCCTACAATGAGCAGTTCTTC.

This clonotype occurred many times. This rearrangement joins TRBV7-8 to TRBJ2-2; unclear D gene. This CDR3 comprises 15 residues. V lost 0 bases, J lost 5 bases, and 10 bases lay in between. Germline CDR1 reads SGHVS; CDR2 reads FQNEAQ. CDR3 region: CASSLALTKTGELFF. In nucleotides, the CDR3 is TGTGCCAGCAGCTTAGCGCTAACCAAAACCGGGGAGCTGTTTTTT.

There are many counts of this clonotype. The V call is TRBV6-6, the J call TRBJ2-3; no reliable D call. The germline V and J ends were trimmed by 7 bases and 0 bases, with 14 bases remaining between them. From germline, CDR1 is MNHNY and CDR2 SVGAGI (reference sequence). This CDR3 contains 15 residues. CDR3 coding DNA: TGTGCCAGCATCTACTCTCATGGTAGCACAGATACGCAGTATTTT. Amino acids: CASIYSHGSTDTQYF.

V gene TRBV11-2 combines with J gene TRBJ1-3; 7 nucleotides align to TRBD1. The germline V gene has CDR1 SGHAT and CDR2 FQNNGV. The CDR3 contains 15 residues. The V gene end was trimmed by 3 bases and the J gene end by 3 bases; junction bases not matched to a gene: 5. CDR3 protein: CASSFEGAFGNTIYF. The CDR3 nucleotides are TGTGCCAGCAGCTTTGAGGGGGCATTTGGAAACACCATATATTTT. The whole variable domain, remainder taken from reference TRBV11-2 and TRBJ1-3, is EAGVAQSPRYKIIEKRQSVAFWCNPISGHATLYWYQQILGQGPKLLIQFQNNGVVDDSQLPKDRFSAERLKGVDSTLKIQPAKLEDSAVYLCASSFEGAFGNTIYFGEGSWLTVV.

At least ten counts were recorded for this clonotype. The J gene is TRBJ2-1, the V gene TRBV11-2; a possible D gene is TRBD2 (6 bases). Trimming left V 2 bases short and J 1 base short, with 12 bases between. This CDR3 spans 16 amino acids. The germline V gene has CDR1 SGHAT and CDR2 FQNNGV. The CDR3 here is CASSLQLATSYNEQFF. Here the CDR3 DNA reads TGTGCCAGCAGCTTACAACTAGCCACATCCTACAATGAGCAGTTCTTC.

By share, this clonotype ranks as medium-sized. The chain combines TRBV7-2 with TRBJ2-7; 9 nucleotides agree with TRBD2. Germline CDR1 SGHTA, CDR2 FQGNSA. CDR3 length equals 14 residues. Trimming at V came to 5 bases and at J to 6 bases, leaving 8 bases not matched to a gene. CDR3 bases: TGTGCCAGCAGCCCCATGGGGACTAGCTCCGAGCAGTACTTC. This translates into CASSPMGTSSEQYF.

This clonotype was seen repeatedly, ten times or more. CDR3 sequence: CASSLGDRGPGDIQYF. The CDR3 nucleotides are TGCGCCAGCAGCTTGGGTGACAGGGGGCCTGGAGACATTCAGTACTTC. The gene calls are TRBV5-1 and TRBJ2-4; 10 bases fit TRBD1. Per germline, CDR1 SGHRS and CDR2 YFSETQ. This CDR3 region has 16 residues. V lost 0 bases, J lost 8 bases, and 8 bases stayed unmatched.

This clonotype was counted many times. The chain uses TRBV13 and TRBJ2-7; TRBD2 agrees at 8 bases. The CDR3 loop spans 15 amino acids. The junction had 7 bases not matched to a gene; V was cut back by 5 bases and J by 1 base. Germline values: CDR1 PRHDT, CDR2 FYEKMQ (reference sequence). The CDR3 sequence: CASSLPGGRSYEQYF. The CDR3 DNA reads TGTGCCAGCAGCCTCCCAGGCGGGAGGTCCTACGAGCAGTACTTC.

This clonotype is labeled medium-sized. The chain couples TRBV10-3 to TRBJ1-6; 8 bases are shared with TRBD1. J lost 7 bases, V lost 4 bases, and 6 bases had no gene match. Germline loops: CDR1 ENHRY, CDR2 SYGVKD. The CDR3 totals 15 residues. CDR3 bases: TGTGCCATCAGTGCAGGACAGGGAGGAAATTCACCCCTCCACTTT. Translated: CAISAGQGGNSPLHF.

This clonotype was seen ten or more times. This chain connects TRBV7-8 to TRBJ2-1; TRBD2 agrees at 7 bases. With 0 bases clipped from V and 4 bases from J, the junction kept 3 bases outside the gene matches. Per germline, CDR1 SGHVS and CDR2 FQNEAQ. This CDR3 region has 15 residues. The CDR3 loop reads CASSLALGRYNEQFF. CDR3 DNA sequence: TGTGCCAGCAGCTTAGCGCTCGGGAGGTACAATGAGCAGTTCTTC. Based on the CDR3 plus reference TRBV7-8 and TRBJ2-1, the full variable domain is GAGVSQSPRYKVAKRGQDVALRCDPISGHVSLFWYQQALGQGPEFLTYFQNEAQLDKSGLPSDRFFAERPEGSVSTLKIQRTQQEDSAVYLCASSLALGRYNEQFFGPGTRLTVL.

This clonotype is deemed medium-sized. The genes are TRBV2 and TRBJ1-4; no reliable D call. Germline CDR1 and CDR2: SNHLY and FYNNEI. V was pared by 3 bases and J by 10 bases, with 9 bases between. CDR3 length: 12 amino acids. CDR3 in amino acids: CASSEVPGKLFF. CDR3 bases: TGTGCCAGCAGTGAGGTGCCAGGAAAACTGTTTTTT.

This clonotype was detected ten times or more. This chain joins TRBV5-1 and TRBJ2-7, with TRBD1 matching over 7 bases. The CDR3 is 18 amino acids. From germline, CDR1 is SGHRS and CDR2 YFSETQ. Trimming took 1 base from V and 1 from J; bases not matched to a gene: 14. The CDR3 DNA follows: TGCGCCAGCAGCTTGCTCTGGAACCCCGGGACAGCGTCCTACGAGCAGTACTTC. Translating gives CASSLLWNPGTASYEQYF.

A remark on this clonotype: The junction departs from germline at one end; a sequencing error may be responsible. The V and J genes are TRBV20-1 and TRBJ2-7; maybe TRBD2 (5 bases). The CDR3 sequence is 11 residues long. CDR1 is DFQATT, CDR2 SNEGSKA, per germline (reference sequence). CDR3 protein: CSASRTGELYF. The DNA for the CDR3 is TGCAGTGCTAGCAGGACCGGGGAGCTGTACTTC.

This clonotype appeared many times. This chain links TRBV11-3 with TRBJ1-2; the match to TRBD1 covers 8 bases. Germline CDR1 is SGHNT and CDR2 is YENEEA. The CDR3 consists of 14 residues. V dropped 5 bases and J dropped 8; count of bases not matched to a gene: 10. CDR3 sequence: CASSPGQAIGGYTF. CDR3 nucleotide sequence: TGTGCCAGCAGCCCGGGACAGGCGATTGGCGGCTACACCTTC.

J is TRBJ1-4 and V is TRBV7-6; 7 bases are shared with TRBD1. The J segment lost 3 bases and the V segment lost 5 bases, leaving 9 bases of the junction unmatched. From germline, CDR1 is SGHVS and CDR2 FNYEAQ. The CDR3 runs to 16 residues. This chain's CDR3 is CASSVTATGSNEKLFF. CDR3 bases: TGTGCCAGCAGCGTAACAGCGACAGGGTCTAATGAAAAACTGTTTTTT.

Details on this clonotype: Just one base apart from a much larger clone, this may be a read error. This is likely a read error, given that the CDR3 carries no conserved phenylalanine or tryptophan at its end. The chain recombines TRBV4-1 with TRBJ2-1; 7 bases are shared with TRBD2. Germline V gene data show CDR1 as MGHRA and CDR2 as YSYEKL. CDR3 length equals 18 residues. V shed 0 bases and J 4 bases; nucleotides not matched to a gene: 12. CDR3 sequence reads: CASSQDPSRPSGYNEQFL. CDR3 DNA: TGCGCCAGCAGCCAAGATCCGAGCCGGCCTAGCGGATACAATGAGCAGTTCCTC.

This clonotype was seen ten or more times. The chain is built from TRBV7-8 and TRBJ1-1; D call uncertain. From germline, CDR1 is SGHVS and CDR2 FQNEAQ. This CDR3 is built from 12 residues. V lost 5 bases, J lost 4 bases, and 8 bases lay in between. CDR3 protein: CASSLQITEAFF. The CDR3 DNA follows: TGTGCCAGCAGCCTACAAATCACTGAAGCTTTCTTT.

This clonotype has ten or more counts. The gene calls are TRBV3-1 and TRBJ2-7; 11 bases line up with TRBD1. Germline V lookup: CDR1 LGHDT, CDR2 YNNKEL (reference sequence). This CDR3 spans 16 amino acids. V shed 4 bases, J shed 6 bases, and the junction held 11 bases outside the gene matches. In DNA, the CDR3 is TGTGCCAGCAGCCGGGCGTCCGGGACAGGGGGGTCCGAGCAGTACTTC. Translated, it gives CASSRASGTGGSEQYF.

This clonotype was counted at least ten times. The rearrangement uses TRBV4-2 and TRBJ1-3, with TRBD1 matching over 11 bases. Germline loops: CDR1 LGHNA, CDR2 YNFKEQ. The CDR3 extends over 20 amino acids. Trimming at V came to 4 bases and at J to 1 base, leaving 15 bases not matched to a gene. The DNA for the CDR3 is TGTGCCAGCAGCCGAGGGACAGGGGGATCCACCTTGGGGTCTGGAAACACCATATATTTT. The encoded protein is CASSRGTGGSTLGSGNTIYF.